This T cell receptor beta chain came from a study of molecular identifiers for immune sequencing clone quantification. TCRdb recomputed calls from the PCR reads with MiXCR, one row per CDR3 protein. Here the sample spans about 640,000 distinct CDR3 sequences, 15% to 20% being singletons. Overall study results and limits: Clones of above 20 RNA copies carried over 97% of effector molecules; in naive cells they carried under 1%. Jurkat TCR RNA from one cell was spiked into approximately 1 million naive cells, and it was reportedly detectable there.

Naive CD8 T cells, phenotype CD8+CD4-CCR7+CD45RA+, were sorted. Per germline, CDR1 MDHEN and CDR2 SYDVKM. CDR3 size: 14 residues. V shed 3 bases, J shed 5 bases, and the junction held 1 base outside the gene matches. This clonotype was seen many times. Its antigen remains unknown. This chain uses TRBV28 with TRBJ2-2; 9 nucleotides align to TRBD2. This sequence originates from a human donor in good health. Some libraries in this study had Jurkat cell RNA spiked in. Sequenced material: naive CD8+ T cells from blood, with Jurkat cell RNA spiked in. Documented subset: FACS-sorted CD8+CD4-CCR7+CD45RA+ naive T cells. In nucleotides, the CDR3 is TGTGCCAGCAGTTTGCTAGCGGGGACCGGGGAGCTGTTTTTT. It encodes CASSLLAGTGELFF.